Included here is one TCR beta chain sequence, with context. Source study methods: Nucleated cell counts were estimated from reference gene primer amplification. Repertoires were generated with immunoSEQ multiplex PCR, while TCRdb's copy carries only in-frame clones and drops some. Clone size and V and J calls were adopted from that table, with D and trimming inferred from the DNA. The sample has roughly 200,000 clones; more than 80% are singletons. The sample belongs to a study of blood T cell repertoires in COVID-19. Germline CDR1 and CDR2: SGHDT and YYEEEE. The CDR3 loop spans 14 amino acids. V was cut by 0 bases and J by 4 bases, with 10 bases left in between.

The sample comprised PBMCs or T cells enriched from blood (not recorded which). The genes are TRBV5-6 and TRBJ1-1; D might be TRBD1 (5 bases). The receptor was derived from a man between 40 and 49 years old who had recovered from COVID-19. CDR3 coding DNA: TGTGCCAGCAGCTTGGTACAGGCTGTCACTGAAGCTTTCTTT. Its translation is CASSLVQAVTEAFF.